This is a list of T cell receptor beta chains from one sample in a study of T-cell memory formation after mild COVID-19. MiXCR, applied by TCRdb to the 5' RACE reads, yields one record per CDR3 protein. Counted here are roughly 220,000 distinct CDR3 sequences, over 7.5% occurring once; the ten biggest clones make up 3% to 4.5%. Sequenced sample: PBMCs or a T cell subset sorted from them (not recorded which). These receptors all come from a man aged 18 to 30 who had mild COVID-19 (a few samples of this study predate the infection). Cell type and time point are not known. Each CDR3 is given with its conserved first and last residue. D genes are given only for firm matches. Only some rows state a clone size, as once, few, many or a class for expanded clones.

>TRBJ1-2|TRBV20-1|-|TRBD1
CSASRDRGLYGYTF
TGCAGTGCTTCCCGGGACAGGGGATTATATGGCTACACCTTC
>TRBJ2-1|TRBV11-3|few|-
CASSLGGAGIRNEQFF
TGTGCCAGCAGCTTAGGAGGGGCGGGCATTCGAAATGAGCAGTTCTTC
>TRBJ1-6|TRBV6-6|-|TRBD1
CASRPGTGDSPLHF
TGTGCCAGCAGACCCGGGACAGGGGATTCACCCCTCCACTTT
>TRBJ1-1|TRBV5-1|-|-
CASSSGATTEAFF
TGCGCCAGCAGCTCGGGGGCCACCACTGAAGCTTTCTTT
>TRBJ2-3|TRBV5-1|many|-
CASSSTFGSTDTQYF
TGCGCCAGCAGCTCCACCTTCGGGAGCACAGATACGCAGTATTTT
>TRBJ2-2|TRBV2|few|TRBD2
CASRGLAGAAVRTGELFF
TGTGCCAGCAGAGGACTAGCGGGGGCCGCGGTCCGGACCGGGGAGCTGTTTTTT
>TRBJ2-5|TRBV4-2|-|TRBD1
CASSQDRSETQYF
TGTGCCAGCAGCCAGGACAGGTCAGAGACCCAGTACTTC
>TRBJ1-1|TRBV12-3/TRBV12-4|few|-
CASSLDRVGITEAFF
TGTGCCAGCAGTTTAGACAGGGTCGGAATAACTGAAGCTTTCTTT
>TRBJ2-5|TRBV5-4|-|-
CASSPDTGTQYF
TGTGCCAGCAGCCCTGATACAGGGACCCAGTACTTC
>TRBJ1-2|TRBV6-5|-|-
CASSFLLGGVRGYTF
TGTGCCAGCAGCTTCCTCCTCGGGGGTGTACGAGGCTACACCTTC
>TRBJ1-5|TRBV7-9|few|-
CASTWGDSNQPQHF
TGTGCCAGCACCTGGGGGGATAGCAATCAGCCCCAGCATTTT
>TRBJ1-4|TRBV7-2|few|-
CASSLAMGATNEKLFF
TGTGCCAGCAGCTTAGCGATGGGCGCAACTAATGAAAAACTGTTTTTT
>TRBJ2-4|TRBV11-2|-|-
CASSTLLAKNIQYF
TGTGCCAGCAGCACTTTACTAGCCAAAAACATTCAGTACTTC
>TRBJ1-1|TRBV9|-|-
CASSARSNTEAFF
TGTGCCAGCAGCGCCCGATCGAACACTGAAGCTTTCTTT
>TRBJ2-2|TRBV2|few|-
CASSELIVLGTGELFF
TGTGCCAGCAGTGAACTCATAGTGCTTGGCACCGGGGAGCTGTTTTTT
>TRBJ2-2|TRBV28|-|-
CASRGGQTSNTGELFF
TGTGCCTCTAGGGGGGGACAGACTTCGAACACCGGGGAGCTGTTTTTT
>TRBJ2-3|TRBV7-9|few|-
CASTAGRTDTQYF
TGTGCCAGCACAGCTGGAAGAACAGATACGCAGTATTTT
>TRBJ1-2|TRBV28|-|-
CASSPGVGYTF
TGTGCCAGCAGCCCCGGGGTGGGCTACACCTTC
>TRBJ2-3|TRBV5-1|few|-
CASSLGGFTDTQYF
TGCGCCAGCAGCTTGGGGGGCTTCACAGATACGCAGTATTTT
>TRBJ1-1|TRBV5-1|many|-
CASSGRMNTEAFF
TGCGCCAGCAGCGGCAGGATGAACACTGAAGCTTTCTTT
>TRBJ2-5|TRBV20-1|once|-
CSAVRSETQYF
TGCAGTGCCGTGAGATCAGAGACCCAGTACTTC
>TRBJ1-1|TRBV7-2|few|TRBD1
CASSLVTGRATEAFF
TGTGCCAGCAGCTTAGTGACAGGGAGGGCCACTGAAGCTTTCTTT
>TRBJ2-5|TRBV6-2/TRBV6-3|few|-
CASSWIGDTQYF
TGTGCCAGCAGTTGGATCGGTGACACCCAGTACTTC
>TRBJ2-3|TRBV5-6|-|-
CASSFVGPDTQYF
TGTGCCAGCAGCTTTGTGGGTCCAGATACGCAGTATTTT
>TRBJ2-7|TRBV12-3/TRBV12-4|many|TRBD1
CASGDRVSEQYF
TGTGCCAGCGGGGACAGGGTCTCCGAGCAGTACTTC
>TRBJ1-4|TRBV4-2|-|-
CASSHSGTTNEKLFF
TGTGCCAGCAGCCACTCAGGGACGACTAATGAAAAACTGTTTTTT
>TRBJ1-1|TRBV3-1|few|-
CASSARVNTEAFF
TGTGCCAGCAGCGCGAGGGTGAACACTGAAGCTTTCTTT
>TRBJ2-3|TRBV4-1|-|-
CASSQDGGENTDTQYF
TGCGCCAGCAGCCAGGACGGGGGAGAGAACACAGATACGCAGTATTTT
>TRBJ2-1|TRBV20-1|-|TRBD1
CSASWADRRTGEQFF
TGCAGTGCTTCGTGGGCGGACAGGCGGACGGGGGAGCAGTTCTTC
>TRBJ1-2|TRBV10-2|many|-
CASSDTRGAGYTF
TGCGCCAGCAGTGACACAAGGGGGGCTGGCTACACCTTC